Here is one T cell receptor (beta chain) with its context. What it binds is unknown. The data are from a study of CD8+CD57+ T cells in acquired aplastic anemia. Study-level results: Found in both controls and patients were approximately 30 CD8+ CDR3 sequences.

CDR3 length: 14 residues. The germline V gene has CDR1 MNHNS and CDR2 SASEGT. V was pared by 8 bases and J by 3 bases, with 14 bases between. The study profiled TCR beta VDJ and CDR3 using genomic DNA as template. Using its own MiXCR run on the reads, TCRdb lists one record per CDR3 protein. The sample comprises about 270,000 distinct CDR3 sequences, 56% of which are singletons, and approximately 8.2% rests with the top ten. The clonotype was recovered from a human donor with severe aplastic anemia or a healthy control (not recorded which). The sample consisted of sorted CD4+, CD8+, or CD8+CD57+ T cells (not recorded which) from PBMCs. J is TRBJ2-1 and V is TRBV6-1; D gene ambiguous. CDR3 in amino acids: CASDGRIDYNEQFF. The CDR3 region has the DNA TGTGCCAGCGACGGCCGGATAGACTACAATGAGCAGTTCTTC.